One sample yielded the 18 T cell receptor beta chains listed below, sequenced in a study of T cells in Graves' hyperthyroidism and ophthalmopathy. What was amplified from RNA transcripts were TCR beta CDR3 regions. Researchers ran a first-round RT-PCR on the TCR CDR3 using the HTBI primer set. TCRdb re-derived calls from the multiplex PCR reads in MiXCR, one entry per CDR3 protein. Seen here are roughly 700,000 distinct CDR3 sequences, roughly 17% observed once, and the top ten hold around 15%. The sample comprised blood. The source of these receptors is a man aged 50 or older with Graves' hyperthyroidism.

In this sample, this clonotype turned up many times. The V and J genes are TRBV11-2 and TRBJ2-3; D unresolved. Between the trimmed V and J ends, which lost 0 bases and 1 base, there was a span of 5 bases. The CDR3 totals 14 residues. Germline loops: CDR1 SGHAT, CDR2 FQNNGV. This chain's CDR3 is CASSLEIGTDTQYF. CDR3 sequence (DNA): TGTGCCAGCAGCTTAGAGATAGGCACAGATACGCAGTATTTT.

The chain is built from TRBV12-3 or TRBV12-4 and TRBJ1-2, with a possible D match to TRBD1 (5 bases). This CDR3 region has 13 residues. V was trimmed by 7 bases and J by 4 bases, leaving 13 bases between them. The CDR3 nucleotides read TGTGCCAGCACTGAGGGACCGCGCTATGGCTACACCTTC. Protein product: CASTEGPRYGYTF.

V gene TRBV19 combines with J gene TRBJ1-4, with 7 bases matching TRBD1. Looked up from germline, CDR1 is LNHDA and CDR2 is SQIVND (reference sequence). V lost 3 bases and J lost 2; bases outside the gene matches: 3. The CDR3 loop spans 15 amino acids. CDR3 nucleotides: TGTGCCAGTAGTATGAACAGGGGTACTAATGAAAAACTGTTTTTT. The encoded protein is CASSMNRGTNEKLFF.

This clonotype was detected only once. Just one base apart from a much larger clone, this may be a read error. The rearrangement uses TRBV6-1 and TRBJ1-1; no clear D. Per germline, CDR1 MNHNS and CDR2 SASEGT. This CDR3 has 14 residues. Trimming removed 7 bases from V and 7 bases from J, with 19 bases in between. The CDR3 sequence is CASTKHRRGDEAFF. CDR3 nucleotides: TGTGCCAGCACCAAACATCGGCGCGGGGATGAAGCTTTCTTT.

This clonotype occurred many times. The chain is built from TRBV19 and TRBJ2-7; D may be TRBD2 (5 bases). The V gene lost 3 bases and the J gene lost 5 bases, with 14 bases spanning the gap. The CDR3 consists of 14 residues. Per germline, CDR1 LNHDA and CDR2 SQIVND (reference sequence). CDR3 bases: TGTGCCAGTAGTATCCAGCGGAACTCGGACGAGCAGTACTTC. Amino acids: CASSIQRNSDEQYF.

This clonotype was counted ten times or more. The CDR3 loop is CASSPTDGTNSPLHF. In nucleotides, the CDR3 is TGTGCCAGCAGCCCGACGGACGGAACTAATTCACCCCTCCACTTT. This rearrangement joins TRBV3-1 to TRBJ1-6; D call uncertain. Germline V gives CDR1 LGHDT, CDR2 YNNKEL (reference sequence). Trimming took 4 bases from V and 6 from J, leaving 13 bases between them. The CDR3 runs 15 residues. The entire variable domain, with the rest obtained from reference TRBV3-1 and TRBJ1-6, is as follows: DTAVSQTPKYLVTQMGNDKSIKCEQNLGHDTMYWYKQDSKKFLKIMFSYNNKELIINETVPNRFSPKSPDKAHLNLHINSLELGDSAVYFCASSPTDGTNSPLHFGNGTRLTVT.

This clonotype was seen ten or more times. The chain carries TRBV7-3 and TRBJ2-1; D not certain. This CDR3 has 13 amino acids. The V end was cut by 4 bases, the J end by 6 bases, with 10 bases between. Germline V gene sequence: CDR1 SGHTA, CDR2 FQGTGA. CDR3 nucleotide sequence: TGTGCCAGCAGCTCCCTCTTACGCAATGAGCAGTTCTTC. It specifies CASSSLLRNEQFF.

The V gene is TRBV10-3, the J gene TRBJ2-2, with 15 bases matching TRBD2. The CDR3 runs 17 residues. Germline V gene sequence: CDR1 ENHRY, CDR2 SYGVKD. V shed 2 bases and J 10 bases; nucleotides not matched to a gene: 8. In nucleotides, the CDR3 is TGTGCCATCAGTGAGCCCGGACTAGCGGGAGGGCCCGCGGAGCTGTTTTTT. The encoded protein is CAISEPGLAGGPAELFF.

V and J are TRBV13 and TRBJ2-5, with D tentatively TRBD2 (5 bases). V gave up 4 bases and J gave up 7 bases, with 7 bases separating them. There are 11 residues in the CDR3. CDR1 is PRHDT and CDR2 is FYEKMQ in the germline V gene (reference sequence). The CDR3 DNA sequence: TGTGCCAGCAGCTCGGGGTTGACCCAGTACTTC. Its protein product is CASSSGLTQYF.

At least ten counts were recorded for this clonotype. DNA for the CDR3: TGTGCCAGCGGAATGAACACTGAAGCTTTCTTT. This encodes CASGMNTEAFF. The chain combines TRBV6-1 with TRBJ1-1; no clear D gene. Germline V gene data show CDR1 as MNHNS and CDR2 as SASEGT. Trimming took off 8 bases at V and 0 bases at J, with 4 bases between the two ends. The CDR3 runs to 11 residues.

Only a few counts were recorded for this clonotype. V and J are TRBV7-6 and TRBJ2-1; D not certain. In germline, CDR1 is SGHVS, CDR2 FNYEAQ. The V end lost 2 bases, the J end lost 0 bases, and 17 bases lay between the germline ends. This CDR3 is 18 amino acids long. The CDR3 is CASSLWFPSSPSYNEQFF. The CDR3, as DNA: TGTGCCAGCAGCTTATGGTTTCCATCTTCCCCCTCCTACAATGAGCAGTTCTTC.

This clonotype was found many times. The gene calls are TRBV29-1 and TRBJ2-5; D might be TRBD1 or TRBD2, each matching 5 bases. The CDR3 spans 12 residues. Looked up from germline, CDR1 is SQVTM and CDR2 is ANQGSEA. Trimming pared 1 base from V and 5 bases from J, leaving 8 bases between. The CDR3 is CSVEGGEETQYF. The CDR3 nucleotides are TGCAGCGTTGAAGGAGGGGAGGAGACCCAGTACTTC.

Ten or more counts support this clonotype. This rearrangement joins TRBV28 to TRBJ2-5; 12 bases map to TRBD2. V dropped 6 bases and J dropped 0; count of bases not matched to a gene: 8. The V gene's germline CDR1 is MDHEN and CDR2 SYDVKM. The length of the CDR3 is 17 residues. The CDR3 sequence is CASRPWTSGEYQETQYF. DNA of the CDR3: TGTGCCAGCAGACCATGGACTAGCGGGGAGTACCAAGAGACCCAGTACTTC.

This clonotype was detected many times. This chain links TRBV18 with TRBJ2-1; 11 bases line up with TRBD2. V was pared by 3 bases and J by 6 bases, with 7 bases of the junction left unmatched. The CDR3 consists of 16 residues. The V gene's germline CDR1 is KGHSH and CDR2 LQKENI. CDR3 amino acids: CASSPYSGRARNEQFF. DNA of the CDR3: TGTGCCAGCTCACCCTATAGCGGGAGGGCCCGCAATGAGCAGTTCTTC. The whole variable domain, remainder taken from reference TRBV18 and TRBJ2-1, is NAGVMQNPRHLVRRRGQEARLRCSPMKGHSHVYWYRQLPEEGLKFMVYLQKENIIDESGMPKERFSAEFPKEGPSILRIQQVVRGDSAAYFCASSPYSGRARNEQFFGPGTRLTVL.

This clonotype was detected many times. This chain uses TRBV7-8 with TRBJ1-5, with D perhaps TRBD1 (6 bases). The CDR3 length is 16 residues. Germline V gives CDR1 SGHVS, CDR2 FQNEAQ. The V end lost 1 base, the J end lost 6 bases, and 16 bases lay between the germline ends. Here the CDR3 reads CASSLGARQELQPQHF. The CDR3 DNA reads TGTGCCAGCAGCTTAGGGGCCCGACAGGAGCTTCAGCCCCAGCATTTT.

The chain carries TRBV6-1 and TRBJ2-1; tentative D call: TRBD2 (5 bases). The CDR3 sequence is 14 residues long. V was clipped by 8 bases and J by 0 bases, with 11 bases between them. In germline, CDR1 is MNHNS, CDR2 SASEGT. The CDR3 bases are TGTGCCAGCGTCCAGGCGGGCTCCTACAATGAGCAGTTCTTC. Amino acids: CASVQAGSYNEQFF.

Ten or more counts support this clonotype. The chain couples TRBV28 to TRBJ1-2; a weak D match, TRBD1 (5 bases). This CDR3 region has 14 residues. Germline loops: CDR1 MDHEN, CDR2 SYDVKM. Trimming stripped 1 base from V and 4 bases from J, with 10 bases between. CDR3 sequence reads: CASSLLGEAYGYTF. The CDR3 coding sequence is TGTGCCAGCAGTTTATTAGGGGAGGCCTATGGCTACACCTTC.

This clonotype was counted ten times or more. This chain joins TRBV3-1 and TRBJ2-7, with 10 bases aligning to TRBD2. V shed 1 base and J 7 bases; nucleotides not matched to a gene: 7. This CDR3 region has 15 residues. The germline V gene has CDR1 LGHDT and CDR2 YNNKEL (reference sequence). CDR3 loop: CASSQGLAGVSEQYF. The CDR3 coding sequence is TGTGCCAGCAGCCAAGGCCTAGCGGGAGTATCTGAGCAGTACTTC.